The 10 T cell receptor beta chains in this list originate from one sample, sequenced in a study of blood T cell repertoires in COVID-19 (TCRdb year 2020). The library was built by means of the immunoSEQ multiplex PCR assay. TCRdb took over this immuneACCESS table, retaining in-frame rearrangements with V and J assigned. Such tables are incomplete; in checked studies, under half of the missing clones stem from an unresolved V gene, and the remainder is unexplained. The sample profile shows roughly 250,000 clones; about nine tenths of them were found once. 2.5% to 3% of the sample rests with the top ten. Sequenced: PBMCs or T cells enriched from blood (not recorded which). These receptors were obtained from a woman in her twenties or thirties with acute COVID-19.

The V gene is TRBV2, the J gene TRBJ1-2, with D unclear. Germline V gives CDR1 SNHLY, CDR2 FYNNEI. The CDR3 is made up of 14 amino acids. Trimming pared 5 bases from V and 7 bases from J, leaving 17 bases between. CDR3 loop: CASSPEMGRGGYTF. For the CDR3, the DNA is TGTGCCAGCAGTCCCGAGATGGGTCGGGGTGGCTACACCTTC.

The V call is TRBV5-1, the J call TRBJ2-3; D perhaps matches TRBD2 (5 bases). Germline loops: CDR1 SGHRS, CDR2 YFSETQ. The V end lost 4 bases, the J end lost 2 bases, and 17 bases lay between the germline ends. The CDR3 runs to 16 residues. The DNA of the CDR3 is TGCGCCAGCAGCCTGGCAGTGAGCGGAGACACAGATACGCAGTATTTT. This codes for CASSLAVSGDTDTQYF.

The chain couples TRBV7-9 to TRBJ2-3; 11 bases match TRBD2. From germline, CDR1 is SEHNR and CDR2 FQNEAQ (reference sequence). The CDR3 is 16 amino acids. V trimming: 2 bases; J trimming: 5 bases; junction bases outside the gene matches: 6. The CDR3 protein is CASSLLGTSGGDTQYF. As DNA, the CDR3 is TGTGCCAGCAGCTTACTTGGTACTAGCGGGGGAGATACGCAGTATTTT.

This chain joins TRBV4-3 and TRBJ2-7; D is uncertain. CDR3 size: 13 residues. The germline CDR1 and CDR2 sequences are LGHNA and YSLEER. V lost 2 bases and J 2 bases, leaving 7 bases between the germline ends. CDR3 in DNA: TGCGCCAGCAGCCAAAATACACCCTACGAGCAGTACTTC. Translating gives CASSQNTPYEQYF.

The chain couples TRBV7-2 to TRBJ2-1; D is uncertain. Germline assignment: CDR1 SGHTA and CDR2 FQGNSA. CDR3 length equals 15 residues. The V gene lost 7 bases and the J gene lost 0 bases, with 13 bases spanning the gap. The CDR3 protein is CASTLEASSYNEQFF. DNA for the CDR3: TGTGCCAGCACCCTAGAGGCAAGCTCCTACAATGAGCAGTTCTTC.

The rearrangement links TRBV21-1 to TRBJ1-2; the listed D gene, TRBD1, was not tested against the DNA. TRBV21-1 is a pseudogene. The CDR3 is 14 residues long. The CDR3 loop reads CASSQQGNNYGYTF. The DNA of the CDR3 is TGTGCCAGCAGCCAACAGGGAAATAACTATGGCTACACCTTC.

V is TRBV3-1 (or the pseudogene TRBV3-2) and J is TRBJ1-1, with TRBD1 as a possible D gene (6 bases). Trimming removed 4 bases from V and 1 base from J, with 10 bases in between. The CDR3 loop spans 14 amino acids. The germline gives CDR1 LGHDT, CDR2 YNNKEL (reference sequence). CDR3 loop: CASSPQGRNTEAFF. Written as DNA, the CDR3 is TGTGCCAGCAGCCCGCAGGGGCGGAACACTGAAGCTTTCTTT.

The chain joins TRBV30 to TRBJ1-5, with TRBD1 matching 9 bases. V was pared by 2 bases and J by 2 bases, with 4 bases of the junction left unmatched. CDR1 is GTSNPN and CDR2 is SVGIG in the germline V gene (reference sequence). This CDR3 is built from 15 residues. In DNA, the CDR3 is TGTGCCTGGAGTCCTCGGGACAGGGGCAATCAGCCCCAGCATTTT. This translates into CAWSPRDRGNQPQHF.

CDR3 sequence (DNA): TGTGCCAGCAGTCCGTCCGGGACAGGGTACACTGAAGCTTTCTTT. Translating gives CASSPSGTGYTEAFF. V usage is TRBV27 and J usage is TRBJ1-1; 9 bases agree with TRBD1. After removal of 5 bases from V and 3 bases from J, the junction contained 7 bases not matched to a gene. The CDR3 sequence is 15 residues long. CDR1 is MNHEY, CDR2 SMNVEV, per germline (reference sequence).

The chain employs TRBV19 and TRBJ1-1, with TRBD1 matching 9 bases. CDR3 length: 13 residues. CDR1 LNHDA and CDR2 SQIVND come from the germline V gene (reference sequence). Germline trimming cut 7 bases from V and 3 bases from J; bases unmatched to any gene: 3. The CDR3 reads CASTRDRDTEAFF. The DNA of the CDR3 is TGTGCCAGTACCCGGGACAGGGACACTGAAGCTTTCTTT.